These 28 T cell receptor beta chains were all obtained from the same sample, sequenced in a study of T cell repertoires in cytomegalovirus infection. Via MiXCR, TCRdb re-called the reads, giving one row per CDR3 protein. Of more than 250,000 distinct CDR3 sequences in the sample, approximately 25% are singletons; the top ten hold about an eighth. The antigens for these receptors are not known. The sample here was cultured PBMCs, taken from culture after CMV antigen stimulation. The receptors derive from a human donor in good health (CMV status not recorded). Some clones in this sample may be carry-over from other donors' samples.

The rearrangement joins TRBV11-2 to TRBJ2-2, with no clear D. V was pared by 3 bases and J by 4 bases, with 9 bases between. The CDR3 has 14 residues. From germline, CDR1 is SGHAT and CDR2 FQNNGV. CDR3 protein: CASSLTLTTGELFF. The CDR3 nucleotides are TGTGCCAGCAGCTTGACGTTAACCACCGGGGAGCTGTTTTTT.

The J gene is TRBJ2-1, the V gene TRBV15; 9 nucleotides agree with TRBD2. The CDR3 runs 16 residues. Trimming took 1 base from V and 3 from J; bases not matched to a gene: 4. Germline values: CDR1 LNHNV, CDR2 YYDKDF (reference sequence). CDR3 sequence reads: CATSRGTSGFYNEQFF. Here the CDR3 DNA reads TGTGCCACCAGCAGAGGAACTAGCGGGTTCTACAATGAGCAGTTCTTC.

This clonotype was detected a few times. The chain couples TRBV25-1 to TRBJ2-5; perhaps TRBD1 as D (6 bases). The CDR3 totals 13 residues. Germline CDR1 reads MGHDK; CDR2 reads SYGVNS. V was cut by 8 bases and J by 5 bases, with 15 bases left in between. CDR3 region: CASGGSGGETQYF. CDR3 nucleotide sequence: TGTGCCAGCGGGGGCTCAGGAGGCGAGACCCAGTACTTC.

This clonotype has a count of ten or more. CDR3 coding DNA: TGTGCCATCAGATCGGATAGGGGCCGGGAGACCCAGTACTTC. This codes for CAIRSDRGRETQYF. The V and J genes are TRBV10-3 and TRBJ2-5; tentative D call: TRBD1 (5 bases). Trimming shortened V by 6 bases and J by 5 bases, and 16 bases separated the two germline ends. The CDR3 is 14 residues long. The germline CDR1 and CDR2 sequences are ENHRY and SYGVKD.

This clonotype appeared a few times. The chain carries TRBV7-2 and TRBJ1-1; D gene unclear. This CDR3 is 15 amino acids long. The germline V gene encodes CDR1 SGHTA and CDR2 FQGNSA. V lost 7 bases to trimming and J lost 4 bases, with 19 bases between them. CDR3 sequence: CASNPLAAIGTEAFF. CDR3 nucleotide sequence: TGTGCCAGCAACCCCCTTGCGGCGATTGGCACTGAAGCTTTCTTT.

This clonotype was detected many times. The CDR3 DNA follows: TGTGCCAGCAGCTTAGCGCTTTGGGACTTCAGGAATGAGCAGTTCTTC. It translates to CASSLALWDFRNEQFF. The genes are TRBV7-8 and TRBJ2-1; weak D call: TRBD2 (6 bases). There are 16 residues in the CDR3. CDR1 SGHVS and CDR2 FQNEAQ come from the germline V gene. Trimming took 0 bases from V and 7 from J, leaving 16 bases between them.

The V gene is TRBV4-3, the J gene TRBJ2-4; TRBD2 might be the D (6 bases). Trimming took 2 bases from V and 9 from J, leaving 17 bases between them. Germline V gene sequence: CDR1 LGHNA, CDR2 YSLEER. This CDR3 has 15 amino acids. CDR3 region: CASSQSRGSGGIQYF. DNA of the CDR3: TGCGCCAGCAGCCAATCCCGGGGTAGCGGTGGCATTCAGTACTTC.

The chain has TRBV4-3 and TRBJ2-7; the D is unclear. With 4 bases removed from V and 7 bases from J, the gap between germline ends came to 20 bases. The CDR3 is made up of 15 amino acids. Germline V gene data show CDR1 as LGHNA and CDR2 as YSLEER. CDR3 bases: TGCGCCAGCAGCCCCGAAGGGCAGGCTGTTCGAGAGCAGTACTTC. It is translated as CASSPEGQAVREQYF.

V gene TRBV7-2 combines with J gene TRBJ2-1; 10 bases map to TRBD2. The CDR3 length is 12 residues. V lost 5 bases and J lost 16; bases outside the gene matches: 8. Germline values: CDR1 SGHTA, CDR2 FQGNSA. The CDR3 protein is CASSKLAGSKFF. The CDR3 DNA sequence: TGTGCCAGCAGCAAACTAGCGGGAAGTAAATTCTTC. Supplemented by reference TRBV7-2 and TRBJ2-1, the full variable domain reads GAGVSQSPSNKVTEKGKDVELRCDPISGHTALYWYRQSLGQGLEFLIYFQGNSAPDKSGLPSDRFSAERTGGSVSTLTIQRTQQEDSAVYLCASSKLAGSKFFGPGTRLTVL.

This clonotype was seen more than once but under ten times. The chain couples TRBV7-6 to TRBJ2-2; D is tentatively TRBD1 or TRBD2 (5 bases each). V was pared by 4 bases and J by 3 bases, with 18 bases between. CDR1 SGHVS and CDR2 FNYEAQ come from the germline V gene. This CDR3 has 17 residues. DNA of the CDR3: TGTGCCAGCAGCTCCGGATGGGCAGGGACGGACACCGGGGAGCTGTTTTTT. Protein product: CASSSGWAGTDTGELFF.

This clonotype was seen more than once but under ten times. The chain carries TRBV6-5 and TRBJ2-7; weak D call: TRBD1 (5 bases). Germline CDR1 is MNHEY and CDR2 is SVGAGI. CDR3 length: 13 residues. Trimming cost V 2 bases and J 6 bases, with 11 bases left between them. The CDR3 bases are TGTGCCAGCAGTTACGTTAGGGGTTCCGAGCAGTACGTC. Translated: CASSYVRGSEQYV.

This clonotype was counted ten times or more. This rearrangement joins TRBV6-2 or TRBV6-3 to TRBJ2-5; 9 nucleotides line up with TRBD2. This CDR3 spans 16 amino acids. Germline CDR1 reads MNHEY; CDR2 reads SVGEGT. V gave up 7 bases and J gave up 4 bases; unmatched junction bases: 13. The CDR3 here is CASTRGLAGMGETQYF. In nucleotides, the CDR3 is TGTGCCAGCACTCGAGGTCTAGCGGGAATGGGAGAGACCCAGTACTTC.

This clonotype was observed a few times. V and J are TRBV11-2 and TRBJ2-1; D is perhaps TRBD2 (5 bases). This CDR3 has 17 amino acids. V was pared by 6 bases and J by 0 bases, with 18 bases between. Germline V CDR1 and CDR2: SGHAT, FQNNGV. The CDR3 region is CASRSLHTGFSYNEQFF. In DNA form, the CDR3 reads TGTGCCAGCAGATCCCTCCATACGGGATTCTCCTACAATGAGCAGTTCTTC.

This clonotype was observed a handful of times. At one end the junction does not follow the germline gene, possibly because of a read error. This rearrangement joins TRBV20-1 to TRBJ1-5; D is ambiguous. This CDR3 region has 13 residues. CDR1 and CDR2 from the germline V gene are DFQATT and SNEGSKA (reference sequence). The DNA of the CDR3 is TGCAGTGCCAGAGATCGGGAAAATCAGCCCCAGCATTTT. It specifies CSARDRENQPQHF.

This sequence joins TRBV6-2 or TRBV6-3 and TRBJ2-6; 10 bases agree with TRBD1. Unmatched junction bases numbered 10, after V lost 7 bases and J lost 1 base. CDR3 length equals 18 residues. CDR1 and CDR2 (germline): MNHEY, SVGEGT. This CDR3 reads CASTLGTGVESGANVLTF. Here the CDR3 DNA reads TGTGCCAGCACCCTGGGGACAGGGGTAGAATCTGGGGCCAACGTCCTGACTTTC.

CDR3 sequence (DNA): TGTGCCAGCAGCTTAGGTGCGGGAGCCGGCTACGAGCAGTACGTC. The encoded protein is CASSLGAGAGYEQYV. The chain employs TRBV7-9 and TRBJ2-7; 7 bases are a match to TRBD2. The CDR3 loop spans 15 amino acids. CDR1 and CDR2 from the germline V gene are SEHNR and FQNEAQ (reference sequence). Trimming removed 1 base from V and 3 bases from J; junction bases left unmatched: 6.

The CDR3 loop reads CASSPGQDDNEQFF. CDR3 coding DNA: TGCGCCAGCAGTCCGGGACAGGATGACAATGAGCAGTTCTTC. The chain is built from TRBV23-1 and TRBJ2-1; 8 positions match TRBD1. TRBV23-1 is designated an ORF whose function remains uncertain. V shed 4 bases, J shed 5 bases, and the junction held 4 bases outside the gene matches. This CDR3 contains 14 residues.

V and J are TRBV20-1 and TRBJ2-7; 9 nucleotides agree with TRBD2. The CDR3 has 14 residues. The V gene's germline CDR1 is DFQATT and CDR2 SNEGSKA (reference sequence). The V gene end was trimmed by 3 bases and the J gene end by 0 bases; junction bases not matched to a gene: 3. As DNA, the CDR3 is TGCAGTGCTAGTTCTAGCGGGGTCTCCTACGAGCAGTACTTC. As protein: CSASSSGVSYEQYF.

A word on this clonotype: A clone one base away is much larger, so this may be a read error. Here the CDR3 omits its conserved ending phenylalanine or tryptophan, so a read error is the likely source. V and J are TRBV7-2 and TRBJ2-1, with TRBD1 as a possible D gene (6 bases). There are 15 residues in the CDR3. Trimming shortened V by 5 bases and J by 2 bases, and 13 bases separated the two germline ends. CDR1 is SGHTA, CDR2 FQGNSA, per germline. In nucleotides, the CDR3 is TGTGCCAGCAGCCGGGACACCGCTCCCTACAATGAGCAGTTCTTA. Translation: CASSRDTAPYNEQFL.

This clonotype came up many times. J is TRBJ2-7 and V is TRBV11-2, with 8 bases matching TRBD1. This CDR3 region has 15 residues. V trimming: 5 bases; J trimming: 4 bases; junction bases outside the gene matches: 10. Germline V gives CDR1 SGHAT, CDR2 FQNNGV. CDR3 DNA sequence: TGTGCCAGCAGCCCAATCGGGACAGGACCTTACGAGCAGTACTTC. This sequence encodes CASSPIGTGPYEQYF.

This chain's CDR3 is CASSSGDSPLHF. The DNA of the CDR3 is TGTGCCAGCAGCTCGGGGGATTCACCCCTCCACTTT. V is TRBV5-4 and J is TRBJ1-6, with a tentative D call TRBD1 (5 bases). Germline V CDR1 and CDR2: SGHNT, YYREEE (reference sequence). Trimming stripped 3 bases from V and 8 bases from J, with 6 bases between. The CDR3 consists of 12 residues. The complete variable domain, with remaining parts taken from reference TRBV5-4 and TRBJ1-6, reads ETGVTQSPTHLIKTRGQQVTLRCSSQSGHNTVSWYQQALGQGPQFIFQYYREEENGRGNFPPRFSGLQFPNYSSELNVNALELDDSALYLCASSSGDSPLHFGNGTRLTVT.

The chain employs TRBV6-2 or TRBV6-3 and TRBJ2-2; TRBD1 matches 8 bases. The CDR3 runs 15 residues. Trimming at V came to 0 bases and at J to 3 bases, leaving 0 bases not matched to a gene. From germline, CDR1 is MNHEY and CDR2 SVGEGT. This CDR3 reads CASSYSTGDTGELFF. The CDR3 coding sequence is TGTGCCAGCAGTTACTCGACAGGGGACACCGGGGAGCTGTTTTTT.

This chain links TRBV6-1 with TRBJ2-1; 7 bases match TRBD2. After removal of 6 bases from V and 8 bases from J, the junction contained 7 bases not matched to a gene. The CDR3 is made up of 13 amino acids. From germline, CDR1 is MNHNS and CDR2 SASEGT. CDR3 coding DNA: TGTGCCAGCAGCGCGGGGGAGGGATATGAGCAGTTCTTC. Its translation is CASSAGEGYEQFF.

The J gene is TRBJ2-1, the V gene TRBV6-2 or TRBV6-3, with 7 bases identical to TRBD2. The CDR3 loop spans 16 amino acids. The J segment lost 1 base and the V segment lost 4 bases, leaving 7 bases of the junction unmatched. Germline values: CDR1 MNHEY, CDR2 SVGEGT. CDR3 region: CASSSNAGRSYNEQFF. The CDR3 DNA reads as TGTGCCAGCAGTTCCAATGCCGGGAGGTCCTACAATGAGCAGTTCTTC.

The table lists this clonotype with a few counts. The chain links TRBV10-3 to TRBJ2-1; 9 bases map to TRBD2. Trimming took 5 bases from V and 3 from J; bases not matched to a gene: 17. The CDR3 is made up of 19 amino acids. Germline V CDR1 and CDR2: ENHRY, SYGVKD. The CDR3 protein is CAISKAGTSLEALYNEQFF. The CDR3 nucleotides are TGTGCCATCAGTAAGGCCGGGACTAGCTTAGAGGCCCTCTACAATGAGCAGTTCTTC.

This clonotype was detected many times. The J gene is TRBJ1-5, the V gene TRBV19; D is unclear. The ends were cut back, 3 bases at V and 3 bases at J, with 9 bases in the middle. This CDR3 has 14 residues. Germline-derived CDR1 and CDR2 are LNHDA and SQIVND (reference sequence). CDR3 sequence (DNA): TGTGCCAGTAGTATTGGTCGGCACAATCAGCCCCAGCATTTT. It yields the protein CASSIGRHNQPQHF. Full variable domain (outside the CDR3, taken from reference TRBV19 and TRBJ1-5): DGGITQSPKYLFRKEGQNVTLSCEQNLNHDAMYWYRQDPGQGLRLIYYSQIVNDFQKGDIAEGYSVSREKKESFPLTVTSAQKNPTAFYLCASSIGRHNQPQHFGDGTRLSIL.

In its sample, this clonotype was seen a few times. J is TRBJ2-1 and V is TRBV7-7, with TRBD2 identical over 10 bases. The CDR3 totals 15 residues. V gave up 0 bases and J gave up 7 bases; unmatched junction bases: 3. Germline-derived CDR1 and CDR2 are SSHAT and FNYEAQ (reference sequence). The CDR3 protein is CASSLAPAGGNEQFF. The CDR3 DNA reads TGTGCCAGCAGCTTAGCTCCAGCGGGAGGGAATGAGCAGTTCTTC.

This clonotype was picked up a small number of times. The chain carries TRBV11-2 and TRBJ2-7, with 9 bases fitting TRBD1. Germline values: CDR1 SGHAT, CDR2 FQNNGV. V trimming: 1 base; J trimming: 1 base; junction bases outside the gene matches: 5. The CDR3 totals 16 residues. CDR3 bases: TGTGCCAGCAGCTTAGGGTACAGGGGGCAGTCCTACGAGCAGTACTTC. Protein: CASSLGYRGQSYEQYF.